One sample yielded the 8 T cell receptor beta chains listed below, sequenced in a study of blood T cell repertoires in COVID-19. The method was immunoSEQ multiplex PCR; TCRdb's version includes in-frame clones alone and lacks a portion of them. Among about 100,000 clones listed, about 85% were seen once. The sample was peripheral blood. The receptor set was obtained from a woman aged 45 to 65 with COVID-19, enrolled during active disease.

The chain links TRBV2 to TRBJ2-4; D is perhaps TRBD1 (5 bases). V was trimmed by 4 bases and J by 6 bases, leaving 19 bases between them. Germline loops: CDR1 SNHLY, CDR2 FYNNEI. There are 16 residues in the CDR3. The CDR3 DNA follows: TGTGCCAGCAGTGGAAGTGGTCAGGGCGATGGAAACATTCAGTACTTC. This encodes CASSGSGQGDGNIQYF.

This clone was picked up one time. The chain combines TRBV30 with TRBJ2-7; the D gene is possibly TRBD2 (5 bases). V was pared by 2 bases and J by 6 bases, with 17 bases between. The germline gives CDR1 GTSNPN, CDR2 SVGIG (reference sequence). The CDR3 spans 14 residues. The CDR3 region has the DNA TGTGCCTGGAGTAGGTGGGAGTGGTCCCGCGAGCAGTACTTC. The encoded protein is CAWSRWEWSREQYF.

Only one count was recorded for this clone. V gene TRBV5-4 combines with J gene TRBJ1-4; 8 bases agree with TRBD1. J lost 4 bases, V lost 7 bases, and 3 bases had no gene match. CDR1 and CDR2 from the germline V gene are SGHNT and YYREEE (reference sequence). This CDR3 has 13 amino acids. Here the CDR3 DNA reads TGTGCCAGCGGGACAGGACTTAATGAAAAACTGTTTTTT. It yields the protein CASGTGLNEKLFF.

The chain carries TRBV3-1 (or the pseudogene TRBV3-2) and TRBJ2-2, with 15 positions matching TRBD2. Germline loops: CDR1 LGHDT, CDR2 YNNKEL (reference sequence). This CDR3 has 18 residues. The ends lost 3 bases at V and 6 bases at J; junction bases unmatched: 8. CDR3 nucleotide sequence: TGTGCCAGCAGCCACGGACTAGCGGGGGGGCTGGCGGCCGGGGAGCTGTTTTTT. This encodes CASSHGLAGGLAAGELFF.

This clone came up once. The V and J genes are TRBV15 and TRBJ2-2; D is possibly TRBD1 (6 bases). Between the trimmed V and J ends, which lost 5 bases and 0 bases, there was a span of 13 bases. The CDR3 loop spans 16 amino acids. Germline V gene lookup returns CDR1 LNHNV and CDR2 YYDKDF (reference sequence). In nucleotides, the CDR3 is TGTGCCACCAGCCCCCGGACAGTTACGAACACCGGGGAGCTGTTTTTT. Its protein is CATSPRTVTNTGELFF.

In its sample, this clone was seen once. The chain is built from TRBV30 and TRBJ1-1, with D maybe TRBD1 (5 bases). V was cut by 0 bases and J by 1 base, with 12 bases left in between. This CDR3 is 15 amino acids long. Germline CDR1 GTSNPN, CDR2 SVGIG (reference sequence). CDR3 sequence: CAWSVVQASNTEAFF. Here the CDR3 DNA reads TGTGCCTGGAGTGTTGTACAGGCCTCGAACACTGAAGCTTTCTTT.

This chain connects TRBV6-1 to TRBJ1-2; D not certain. The CDR3 is 15 amino acids. Germline-derived CDR1 and CDR2 are MNHNS and SASEGT. V was cut by 1 base and J by 0 bases, with 9 bases left in between. The CDR3 bases are TGTGCCAGCAGTGAAGTACACGTACCTAACTATGGCTACACCTTC. It codes for CASSEVHVPNYGYTF.

The chain is built from TRBV9 and TRBJ2-1, with D perhaps matching TRBD1 (6 bases). Trimming removed 0 bases from V and 0 bases from J, with 13 bases in between. This CDR3 contains 17 residues. Germline loops: CDR1 SGDLS, CDR2 YYNGEE. The CDR3 DNA reads TGTGCCAGCAGCGTAGCTACAGGGACCACCTCCTACAATGAGCAGTTCTTC. Translating it yields CASSVATGTTSYNEQFF.